A selection of T cell receptor beta chains follows, all from one sample in a study of T cell repertoires in cytomegalovirus infection. TCRdb re-analysed the reads in MiXCR, keeping a single row per CDR3 protein. The sample lists about 460,000 distinct CDR3 sequences; about 11% were seen once. Sequencing input: PBMCs. The receptor source for this set is a human donor in good health (CMV status not recorded). Some clones in this sample may be carry-over from other donors' samples. The CDR3 runs from the conserved cysteine through the conserved F or W. A D gene is named only where the DNA matches it firmly. Some rows mark clone size as missing; the rest say once, few, many or name a class of expanded clone.

J,D,size,V,DNA,CDR3
TRBJ2-2,NA,many,TRBV11-2,TGTGCCAGCAGCTTAGTTCCGGGTTCCGGGGAGCTGTTTTTT,CASSLVPGSGELFF
TRBJ2-7,NA,many,TRBV10-1,TGCGCCAGCAGTCCACAGGGCAGAGAGCAGTACTTC,CASSPQGREQYF
TRBJ2-1,TRBD1,NA,TRBV28,TGTGCCAGCAGTCCGTCGGACAGGGCTGAGTTCTTC,CASSPSDRAEFF
TRBJ2-3,TRBD2,NA,TRBV4-2,TGTGCCAGCAGCCAAGAATTAGTGTTGGTAGCGGGAGTTTCAGATACGCAGTATTTT,CASSQELVLVAGVSDTQYF
TRBJ1-2,NA,few,TRBV4-1,TGCGCCAGCAGCCAATTTGGGTCAGGCTATGGCTACACCTTC,CASSQFGSGYGYTF
TRBJ1-1,NA,many,TRBV12-3/TRBV12-4,TGTGCCAGCCAAGGGCCTGAAGCTTTCTTT,CASQGPEAFF
TRBJ2-3,TRBD1,many,TRBV6-1,TGTGCCAGCAGGGGACAGGGCAGCACAGATACGCAGTATTTT,CASRGQGSTDTQYF
TRBJ2-2,TRBD1,many,TRBV7-6,TGTGCCAGCAGCTTTACCCCAGGGGGAATAAACACCGGGGAGCTGTTTTTT,CASSFTPGGINTGELFF
TRBJ2-2,NA,many,TRBV7-6,TGTGCCAGCAGCTTAGCGAGTGGTGTCAGAGCCACCGGGGAGCTGTTTTTT,CASSLASGVRATGELFF
TRBJ1-3,NA,NA,TRBV11-1,TGTGCCAGCAGCGTGAACCCCCTTTCTGGAAACACCATATATTTT,CASSVNPLSGNTIYF
TRBJ1-5,NA,many,TRBV2,TGTGCCAGCAGTGAACTCGGACGGACGATTTATAGCAATCAGCCCCAGCATTTT,CASSELGRTIYSNQPQHF
TRBJ2-2,NA,many,TRBV5-6,TGTGCCAGCAGCCCCGTAAGGGGCACCGGGGAGCTGTTTTTT,CASSPVRGTGELFF
TRBJ1-1,NA,many,TRBV28,TGTGCCAGCCCCGGCCGGAACACTGAAGCTTTCTTT,CASPGRNTEAFF
TRBJ2-3,TRBD2,many,TRBV7-2,TGTGCCAGCAGCTTAGAGGTAGCGGGAGGTGAAGGAGATACGCAGTATTTT,CASSLEVAGGEGDTQYF
TRBJ1-5,NA,many,TRBV25-1,TGTGCCAGCAGTGATGGGGGCGATCAGCCCCAGCATTTT,CASSDGGDQPQHF
TRBJ1-6,NA,few,TRBV12-3/TRBV12-4,TGTGCCAGCACGAGACCTCCCTTGGATTCACCCCTCCACTTT,CASTRPPLDSPLHF